This T cell receptor beta chain is from a study of radiation and T cells in renal cell carcinoma. About the research overall: Nephrectomy followed 15 Gy stereotactic body radiation by 4 weeks. Study-level points and caveats: In blood, top tumor clones expanded by 2 weeks, shrinking by 4.

About this clone: Its antigen is not identified.

TCRdb keeps only in-frame clones here, not all; method: immunoSEQ multiplex PCR. The sample holds approximately 100,000 clones, 75% to 90% seen once. Time point here: baseline pretreatment blood. The treatment was: 15 Gy SBRT to primary tumor, nephrectomy 4 weeks later. Blood was sampled at baseline, 2 weeks and 4 weeks after SBRT. Germline CDR1 and CDR2: SEHNR and FQNEAQ (reference sequence). Trimming left V 4 bases short and J 7 bases short, with 21 bases between. This CDR3 region has 16 residues. The chain uses TRBV7-9 and TRBJ2-3, with D possibly matching TRBD1 (5 bases). The sample here was blood, taken from a patient whose treatment included radiotherapy and nephrectomy. The source of this sequence is a man between 50 and 59 years old with renal cell carcinoma. The CDR3 region is CASSSTWTSHMNTQYF. DNA of the CDR3: TGTGCCAGCAGCTCCACGTGGACAAGTCATATGAATACGCAGTATTTT.